One T cell receptor (beta chain) is described in this entry. Its antigen remains unknown. CDR1 and CDR2 (germline): SEHNR, FQNEAQ (reference sequence). The CDR3 runs 13 residues. Trimming left V 6 bases short and J 5 bases short, with 11 bases between. Time point defined: 20-29 weeks after completion of therapy. The sample originates from a study of T cell therapy after organ transplantation. Study context: T cells were expanded 2 to 3 weeks with 30 CMV class I/II epitopes. Patients received up to 6 T cell doses every 2 weeks. Study-wide points: Post-therapy reconstitution appeared to include transferred and endogenous clonotypes. In nonresponders, large pretherapy expansions changed minimally after therapy.

Libraries were prepared by immunoSEQ multiplex PCR; TCRdb keeps only in-frame clonotypes and omits some of them. The table has roughly 15,000 clones, about 85% seen once. The V gene is TRBV7-9, the J gene TRBJ2-1; D gene uncertain. Specimen: CD8+ T cells from blood, collected after autologous CMV-specific T cell therapy. The sequence came from a human patient who had received a solid organ transplant and had CMV disease. The graft donor may have contributed some T cells. CDR3 in amino acids: CASSQYGNNEQFF. The CDR3 DNA reads TGTGCCAGCAGTCAATACGGAAACAATGAGCAGTTCTTC.